The rows below give T cell receptor beta chains drawn from one sample of a study of T cells in Graves' hyperthyroidism and ophthalmopathy. MiXCR, run by TCRdb on the multiplex PCR reads, gives a single entry per CDR3 protein. The sample lists about 480,000 distinct CDR3 sequences; about an eighth were seen once. Sequenced: blood. Receptors were obtained from a woman between 18 and 29 years old with Graves' hyperthyroidism. The CDR3 runs from the conserved cysteine through the conserved F or W. The D gene is left open where the match is weak. Clone sizes are given selectively: once, few, many, or a class where the clone is expanded.

TRBV18	TRBD2	few	TRBJ2-1	TGTGCCAGCTCACCACCGGCTAGCGGGGGATACAATGAGCAGTTCTTC	CASSPPASGGYNEQFF
TRBV5-1	-	many	TRBJ2-5	TGCGCCAGCAGCTTGGCTAGCAGAGAGCAAGAGACCCAGTACTTC	CASSLASREQETQYF
TRBV5-1	-	few	TRBJ1-2	TGCGCCAGCAGCTTGGCAGTCTCCGACTATGGCTACACCTTC	CASSLAVSDYGYTF
TRBV19	TRBD2	many	TRBJ2-1	TGTGCCAGTACCGACCCCGGGACTAGCGGGAGGTGGAGTGAGCAGTTCTTC	CASTDPGTSGRWSEQFF
TRBV19	-	-	TRBJ1-1	TGTGCCAGTGGTTACAGCGGATTGAACACTGAAGCTTTCTTT	CASGYSGLNTEAFF
TRBV7-6	-	few	TRBJ2-7	TGTGCCAGCAGTTCTGACAGCATCTACGAGCAGTACTTC	CASSSDSIYEQYF
TRBV2	-	many	TRBJ2-3	TGTGCCAGCAGTTCCCTGGGCAGCACAGATACGCAGTATTTT	CASSSLGSTDTQYF
TRBV6-1	TRBD2	-	TRBJ2-3	TGTACCAGCAGTGAAGGGTGGCTAGCGGGGGCAGATACGCAGTATTTT	CTSSEGWLAGADTQYF
TRBV27	-	many	TRBJ2-3	TGTGCCAGCACCTCAACCGATACGCAGTATTTT	CASTSTDTQYF
TRBV5-6	TRBD2	few	TRBJ2-2	TGTGCCAGCAGACAAAGGGACTACTACACCGGGGAGCTGTTTTTT	CASRQRDYYTGELFF
TRBV3-1	TRBD2	many	TRBJ2-1	TGTGCCAGCAGCCAGACTAGCGGGAGTAAAAATGAGCAGTTCTTC	CASSQTSGSKNEQFF
TRBV7-6	-	many	TRBJ2-5	TGTGCCAGCAGCTTAACCCGGAACAGGGTATTCGAGACCCAGTACTTC	CASSLTRNRVFETQYF
TRBV6-1	TRBD2	many	TRBJ2-1	TGTGCCAGCAGTGCACTAGCGGCGTCCTACAATGAGCAGTTCTTC	CASSALAASYNEQFF
TRBV2	TRBD2	many	TRBJ2-3	TGTGCCAGCAGCGATAGCGGGAGCCCAGATACGCAGTATTTT	CASSDSGSPDTQYF
TRBV19	-	-	TRBJ1-3	TGTGCCAGTAGTATCTTAGTCTCTGGAAACACCATATATTTT	CASSILVSGNTIYF
TRBV7-7	TRBD2	few	TRBJ2-3	TGTGCCAGCAGCTTAGTGACTAGCGGGAGGGGTCGTTCAGATACGCAGTATTTT	CASSLVTSGRGRSDTQYF
TRBV7-9	-	-	TRBJ2-5	TGTGCCAGCAGCTTAGCGGTGGGAAAGGGTGGCCTTGAGACCCAGTACTTC	CASSLAVGKGGLETQYF